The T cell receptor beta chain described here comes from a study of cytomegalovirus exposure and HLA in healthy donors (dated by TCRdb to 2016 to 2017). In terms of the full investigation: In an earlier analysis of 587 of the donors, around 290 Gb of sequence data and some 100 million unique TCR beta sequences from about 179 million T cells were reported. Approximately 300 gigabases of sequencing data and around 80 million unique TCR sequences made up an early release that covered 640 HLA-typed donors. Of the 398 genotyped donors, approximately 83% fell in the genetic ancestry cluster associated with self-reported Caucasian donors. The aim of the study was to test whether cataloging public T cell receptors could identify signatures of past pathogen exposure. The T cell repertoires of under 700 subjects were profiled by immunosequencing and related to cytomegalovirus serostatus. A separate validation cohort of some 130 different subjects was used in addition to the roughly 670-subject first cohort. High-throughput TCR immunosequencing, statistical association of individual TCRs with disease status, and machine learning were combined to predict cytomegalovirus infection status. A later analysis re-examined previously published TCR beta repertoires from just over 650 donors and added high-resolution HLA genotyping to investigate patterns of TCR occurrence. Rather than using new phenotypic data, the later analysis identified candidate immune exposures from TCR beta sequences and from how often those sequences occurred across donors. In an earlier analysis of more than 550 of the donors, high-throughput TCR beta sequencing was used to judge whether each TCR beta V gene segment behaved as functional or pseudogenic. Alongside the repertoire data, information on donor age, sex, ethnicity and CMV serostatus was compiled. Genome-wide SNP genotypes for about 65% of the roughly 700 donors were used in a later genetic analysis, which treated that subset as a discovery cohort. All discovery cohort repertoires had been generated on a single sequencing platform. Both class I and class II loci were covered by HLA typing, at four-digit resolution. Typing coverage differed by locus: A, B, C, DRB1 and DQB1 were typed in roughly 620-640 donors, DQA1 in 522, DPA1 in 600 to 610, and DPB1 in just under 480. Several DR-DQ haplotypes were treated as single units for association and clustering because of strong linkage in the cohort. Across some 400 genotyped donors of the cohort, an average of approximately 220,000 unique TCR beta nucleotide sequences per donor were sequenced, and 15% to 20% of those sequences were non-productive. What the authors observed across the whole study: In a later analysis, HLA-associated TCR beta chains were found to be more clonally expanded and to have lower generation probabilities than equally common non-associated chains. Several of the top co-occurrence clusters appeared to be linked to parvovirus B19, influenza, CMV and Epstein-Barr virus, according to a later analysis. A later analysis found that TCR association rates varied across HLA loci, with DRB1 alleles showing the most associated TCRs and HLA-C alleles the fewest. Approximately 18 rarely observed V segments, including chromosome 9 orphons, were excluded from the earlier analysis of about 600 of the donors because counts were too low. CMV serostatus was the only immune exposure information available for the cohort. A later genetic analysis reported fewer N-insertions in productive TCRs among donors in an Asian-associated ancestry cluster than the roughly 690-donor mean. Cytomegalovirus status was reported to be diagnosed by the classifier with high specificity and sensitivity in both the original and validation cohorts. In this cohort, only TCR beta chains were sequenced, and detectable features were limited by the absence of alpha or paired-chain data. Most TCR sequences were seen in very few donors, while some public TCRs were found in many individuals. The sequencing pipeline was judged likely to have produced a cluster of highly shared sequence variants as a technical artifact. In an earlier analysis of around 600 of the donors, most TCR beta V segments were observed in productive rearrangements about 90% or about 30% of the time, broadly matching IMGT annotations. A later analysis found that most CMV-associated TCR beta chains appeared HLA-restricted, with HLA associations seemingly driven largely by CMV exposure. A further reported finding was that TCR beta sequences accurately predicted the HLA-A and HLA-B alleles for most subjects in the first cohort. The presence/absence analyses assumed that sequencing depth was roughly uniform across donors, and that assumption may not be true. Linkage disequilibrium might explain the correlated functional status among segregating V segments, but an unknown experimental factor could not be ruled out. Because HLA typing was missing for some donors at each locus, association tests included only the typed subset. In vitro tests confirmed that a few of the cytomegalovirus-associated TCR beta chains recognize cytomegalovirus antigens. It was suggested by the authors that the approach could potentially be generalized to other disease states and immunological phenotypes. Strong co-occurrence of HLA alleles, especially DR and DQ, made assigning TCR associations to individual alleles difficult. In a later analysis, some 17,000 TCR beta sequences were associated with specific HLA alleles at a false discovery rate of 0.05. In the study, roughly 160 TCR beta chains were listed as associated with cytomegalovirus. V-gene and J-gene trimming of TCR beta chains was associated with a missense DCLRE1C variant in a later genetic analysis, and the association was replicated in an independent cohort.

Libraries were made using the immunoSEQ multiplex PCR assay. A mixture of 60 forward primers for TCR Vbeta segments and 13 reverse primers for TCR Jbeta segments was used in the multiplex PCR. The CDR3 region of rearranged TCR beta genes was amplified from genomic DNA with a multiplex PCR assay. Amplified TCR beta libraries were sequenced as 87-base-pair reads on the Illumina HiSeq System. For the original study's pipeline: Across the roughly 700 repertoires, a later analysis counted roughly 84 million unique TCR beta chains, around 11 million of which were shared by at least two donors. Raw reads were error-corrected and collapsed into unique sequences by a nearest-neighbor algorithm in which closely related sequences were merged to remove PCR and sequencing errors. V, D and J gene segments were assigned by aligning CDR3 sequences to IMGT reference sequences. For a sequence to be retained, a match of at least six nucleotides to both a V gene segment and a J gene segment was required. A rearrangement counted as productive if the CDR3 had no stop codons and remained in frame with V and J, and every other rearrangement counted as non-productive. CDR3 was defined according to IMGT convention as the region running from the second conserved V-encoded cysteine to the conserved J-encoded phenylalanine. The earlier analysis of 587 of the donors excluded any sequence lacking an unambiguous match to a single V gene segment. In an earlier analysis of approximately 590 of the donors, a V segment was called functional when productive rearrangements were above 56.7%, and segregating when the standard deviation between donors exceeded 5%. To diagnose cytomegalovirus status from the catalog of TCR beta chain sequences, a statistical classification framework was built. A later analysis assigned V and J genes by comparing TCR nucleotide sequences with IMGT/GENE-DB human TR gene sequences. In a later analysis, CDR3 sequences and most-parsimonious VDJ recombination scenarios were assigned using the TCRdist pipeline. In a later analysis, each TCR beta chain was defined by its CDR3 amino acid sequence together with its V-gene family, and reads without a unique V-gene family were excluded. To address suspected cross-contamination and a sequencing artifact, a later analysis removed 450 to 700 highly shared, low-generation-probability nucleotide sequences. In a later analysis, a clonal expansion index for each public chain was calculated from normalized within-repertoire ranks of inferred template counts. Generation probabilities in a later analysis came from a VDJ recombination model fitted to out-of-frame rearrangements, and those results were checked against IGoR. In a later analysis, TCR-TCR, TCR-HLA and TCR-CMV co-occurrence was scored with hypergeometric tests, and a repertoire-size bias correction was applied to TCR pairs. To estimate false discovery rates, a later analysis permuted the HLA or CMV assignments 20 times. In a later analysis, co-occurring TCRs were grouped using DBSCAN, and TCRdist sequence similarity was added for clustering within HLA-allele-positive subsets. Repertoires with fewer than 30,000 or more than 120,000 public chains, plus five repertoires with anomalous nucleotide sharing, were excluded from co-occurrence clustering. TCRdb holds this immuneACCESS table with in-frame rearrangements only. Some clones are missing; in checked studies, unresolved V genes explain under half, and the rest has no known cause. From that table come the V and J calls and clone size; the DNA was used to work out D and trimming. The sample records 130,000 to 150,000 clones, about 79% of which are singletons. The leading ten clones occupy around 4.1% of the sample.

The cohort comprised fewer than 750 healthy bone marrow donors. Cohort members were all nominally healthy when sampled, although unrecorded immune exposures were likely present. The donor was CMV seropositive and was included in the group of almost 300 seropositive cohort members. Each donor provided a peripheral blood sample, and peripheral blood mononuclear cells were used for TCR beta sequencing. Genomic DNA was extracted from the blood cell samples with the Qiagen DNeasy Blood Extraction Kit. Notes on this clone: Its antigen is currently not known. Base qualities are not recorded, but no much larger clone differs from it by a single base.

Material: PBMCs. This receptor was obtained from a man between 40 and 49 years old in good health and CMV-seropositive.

For the CDR3, the sequence is CASSYLAGGVYEQYF. The nucleotide sequence reads TGTGCCAGCAGTTACCTGGCAGGGGGCGTATACGAGCAGTACTTC. Recombination joined TRBV6-5 with TRBJ2-7; 8 bases in the junction line up with TRBD1. Trimming leaves V shorter by 2 bases and J shorter by 4 bases, with the junction holding 7 bases beyond the gene matches. CDR1 MNHEY and CDR2 SVGAGI were looked up in the germline V gene. The CDR3 sequence holds 15 residues, the cysteine and phenylalanine included. Of all the DNA, just the CDR3 is kept, 45 bases in frame from base 1.